A selection of T cell receptor beta chains follows, all from one sample in a study of T cells and copy number aberrations in small-cell lung cancer. The method was immunoSEQ multiplex PCR; TCRdb's version includes in-frame clones alone and lacks a portion of them. The sample consists of 7,000 or so clones, approximately 80% of them appearing once. Sequenced material: normal tissue next to the tumor. These receptors were taken from a woman in her forties or fifties with small cell lung cancer. Both conserved end residues are part of each CDR3.

v_gene: TRBV19
CDR3aa: CASSWAGPDSNQPQHF

v_gene: TRBV28
CDR3aa: CASSLAGKNTEAFF

v_gene: TRBV5-1
CDR3aa: CVSSLDSGGYEQYF

v_gene: TRBV28
CDR3aa: CASSSLGLAGGPNEQYF

v_gene: TRBV4-3
CDR3aa: CASSQDGVAGELFF

v_gene: TRBV11-3
CDR3aa: CASSSGLSYYEQYF

v_gene: TRBV7-6
CDR3aa: CASSTPRSSYNEQFF

v_gene: TRBV9
CDR3aa: CASSVGGSGRITDTQYF

v_gene: TRBV6-6
CDR3aa: CASSQEGGGETQYF

v_gene: TRBV28
CDR3aa: CASSLSPGLAGDEQFF

v_gene: TRBV19
CDR3aa: CASNIFNQPQHF

v_gene: TRBV4-3
CDR3aa: CASSQGARTVGEQYF